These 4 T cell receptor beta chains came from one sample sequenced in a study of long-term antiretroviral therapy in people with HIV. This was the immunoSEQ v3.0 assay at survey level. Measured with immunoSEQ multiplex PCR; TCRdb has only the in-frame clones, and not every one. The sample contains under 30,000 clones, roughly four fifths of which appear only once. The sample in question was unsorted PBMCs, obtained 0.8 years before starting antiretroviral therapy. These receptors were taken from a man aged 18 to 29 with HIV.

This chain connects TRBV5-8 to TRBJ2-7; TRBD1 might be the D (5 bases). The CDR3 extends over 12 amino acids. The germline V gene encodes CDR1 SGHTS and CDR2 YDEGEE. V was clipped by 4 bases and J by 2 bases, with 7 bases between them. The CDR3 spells CASSLDTYEQYF. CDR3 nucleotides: TGTGCCAGCAGCCTGGACACCTACGAGCAGTACTTC.

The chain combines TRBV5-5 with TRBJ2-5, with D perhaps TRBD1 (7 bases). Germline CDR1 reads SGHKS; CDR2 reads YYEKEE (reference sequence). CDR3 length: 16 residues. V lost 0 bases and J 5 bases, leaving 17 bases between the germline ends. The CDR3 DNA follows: TGTGCCAGCAGCTTGGGGAGGGGGCTTTTTCGGGAGACCCAGTACTTC. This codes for CASSLGRGLFRETQYF.

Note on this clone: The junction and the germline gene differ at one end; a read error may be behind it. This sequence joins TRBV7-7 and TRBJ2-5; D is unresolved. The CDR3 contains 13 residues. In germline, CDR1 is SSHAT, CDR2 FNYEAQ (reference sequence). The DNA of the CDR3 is TGTGCTAGCAGCTTTTCGGGTTCGGAGACCCAGTACTTC. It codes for CASSFSGSETQYF. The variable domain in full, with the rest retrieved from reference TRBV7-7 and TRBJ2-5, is GAGVSQSPRYKVTKRGQDVTLRCDPISSHATLYWYQQALGQGPEFLTYFNYEAQPDKSGLPSDRFSAERPEGSISTLTIQRTEQRDSAMYRCASSFSGSETQYFGPGTRLLVL.

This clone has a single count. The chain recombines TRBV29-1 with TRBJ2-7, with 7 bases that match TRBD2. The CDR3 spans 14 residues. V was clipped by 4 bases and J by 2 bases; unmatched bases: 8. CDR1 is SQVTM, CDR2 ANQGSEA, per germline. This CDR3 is CSVAAPGGTYEQYF. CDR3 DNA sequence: TGCAGCGTTGCCGCCCCCGGGGGGACCTACGAGCAGTACTTC.